Detailed here is one T cell receptor beta chain. Its target is unknown. The data were produced by immunoSEQ multiplex PCR, yet TCRdb's version contains in-frame clones alone and is incomplete. The table has about 40,000 clones, 88% seen once; the top ten hold approximately 26%. This CDR3 is built from 12 residues. V was cut by 1 base and J by 8 bases, with 5 bases left in between. Germline V CDR1 and CDR2: LNHDA, SQIVND (reference sequence). The data stem from a study of T cell responses to AZD1222 COVID-19 vaccine. Broader study findings: Donors were mostly white British, more females; clonal diversity possibly underestimated. Repertoires were obtained solely post-peak T cell response. Reports indicate that nearly half of spike-specific TCRs are directed at unmutated variant regions. Spike-specific TCR breadth and depth rose after two AZD1222 doses.

Material: peripheral blood, obtained 28 days after the second dose of the MenACWY control vaccine. This receptor was taken from an adult who received the MenACWY meningococcal vaccine as a control. The chain carries TRBV19 and TRBJ2-2; D ambiguous. CDR3 region: CASSIGWGELFF. The CDR3 DNA reads as TGTGCCAGTAGTATAGGATGGGGGGAGCTGTTTTTT. The full variable domain, its missing parts supplied by reference TRBV19 and TRBJ2-2, is DGGITQSPKYLFRKEGQNVTLSCEQNLNHDAMYWYRQDPGQGLRLIYYSQIVNDFQKGDIAEGYSVSREKKESFPLTVTSAQKNPTAFYLCASSIGWGELFFGEGSRLTVL.